The 14 T cell receptor beta chains given below trace back to one sample, sequenced in a study of blood T cell repertoires in COVID-19. Only in-frame clones appear in the TCRdb table, and some are missing; sequencing was by immunoSEQ multiplex PCR. This table has more than 85,000 clones, about 85% appearing once. Material for sequencing was peripheral blood. These receptors originate from a man aged 50-59 years with active COVID-19.

V is TRBV7-9 and J is TRBJ1-1; TRBD1 aligns across 10 bases. The germline CDR1 and CDR2 sequences are SEHNR and FQNEAQ (reference sequence). CDR3 length equals 14 residues. With 7 bases clipped from V and 4 bases from J, the junction kept 6 bases outside the gene matches. This CDR3 is CASTRQGAGTEAFF. CDR3 sequence (DNA): TGTGCCAGCACCCGACAGGGGGCAGGCACTGAAGCTTTCTTT. Full variable domain (missing parts from reference TRBV7-9 and TRBJ1-1): DTGVSQNPRHKITKRGQNVTFRCDPISEHNRLYWYRQTLGQGPEFLTYFQNEAQLEKSRLLSDRFSAERPKGSFSTLEIQRTEQGDSAMYLCASTRQGAGTEAFFGQGTRLTVV.

This rearrangement joins TRBV4-3 to TRBJ1-4, with 7 bases aligning to TRBD1. Germline V gene data show CDR1 as LGHNA and CDR2 as YSLEER. V shed 5 bases, J shed 1 base, and the junction held 7 bases outside the gene matches. The CDR3 has 16 residues. The CDR3 bases are TGCGCCAGCAGCTCTTCGACAGGGTTAACTAATGAAAAACTGTTTTTT. It yields the protein CASSSSTGLTNEKLFF.

V usage is TRBV25-1 and J usage is TRBJ1-6; D is possibly TRBD1 (5 bases). The CDR3 sequence is 15 residues long. The germline gives CDR1 MGHDK, CDR2 SYGVNS. Trimming removed 6 bases at V and 8 bases at J, with 17 bases between. The CDR3 loop reads CASSPEKQDDSPLHF. The CDR3 DNA is TGTGCCAGCAGCCCGGAGAAACAGGACGATTCACCCCTCCACTTT.

This chain joins TRBV6-2 or TRBV6-3 and TRBJ2-5; D is possibly TRBD2 (7 bases). Trimming removed 5 bases at V and 4 bases at J, with 17 bases between. Germline-derived CDR1 and CDR2 are MNHEY and SVGEGT. This CDR3 has 15 residues. DNA of the CDR3: TGTGCCAGCAGTCGCATGGCGGGGGCACCAGAGACCCAGTACTTC. It is translated as CASSRMAGAPETQYF.

This chain links TRBV29-1 with TRBJ2-7; a possible D gene is TRBD1 (5 bases). This CDR3 is built from 12 residues. Trimming pared 7 bases from V and 1 base from J, leaving 11 bases between. Germline loops: CDR1 SQVTM, CDR2 ANQGSEA. The CDR3 protein is CSAVTDSYEQYF. In DNA, the CDR3 is TGCAGCGCTGTGACAGATTCCTACGAGCAGTACTTC.

CDR3 coding DNA: TGTGCCAGCAGCTTCCACAGGGATGCCAGCTATGGCTACACCTTC. It encodes CASSFHRDASYGYTF. The V and J genes are TRBV7-9 and TRBJ1-2; possibly TRBD1 for D (6 bases). The germline gives CDR1 SEHNR, CDR2 FQNEAQ (reference sequence). V was shortened by 3 bases and J by 4 bases, with 15 bases between the two germline ends. The length of the CDR3 is 15 residues.

The chain employs TRBV7-9 and TRBJ1-2; D unresolved. Germline V gives CDR1 SEHNR, CDR2 FQNEAQ (reference sequence). The CDR3 is 10 amino acids. V lost 4 bases and J 5 bases, leaving 2 bases between the germline ends. This chain's CDR3 is CASSSYGYTF. The CDR3 nucleotides read TGTGCCAGCAGCTCTTATGGCTACACCTTC.

The chain recombines TRBV6-2 or TRBV6-3 with TRBJ1-5; D is ambiguous. V was clipped by 2 bases and J by 1 base, with 9 bases between them. The germline CDR1 and CDR2 sequences are MNHEY and SVGEGT. The CDR3 has 15 amino acids. In nucleotides, the CDR3 is TGTGCCAGCAGTTACGAGGGCCGAAGCAATCAGCCCCAGCATTTT. It yields the protein CASSYEGRSNQPQHF.

The CDR3 here is CASSPGITDTQYF. The CDR3 nucleotides are TGTGCCAGCAGTCCAGGGATCACAGATACGCAGTATTTT. This chain links TRBV6-5 with TRBJ2-3; D may be TRBD1 (5 bases). CDR3 size: 13 residues. The germline V gene has CDR1 MNHEY and CDR2 SVGAGI. V was cut by 5 bases and J by 2 bases, with 8 bases left in between.

The gene calls are TRBV5-4 and TRBJ1-2, with no clear D. The germline CDR1 and CDR2 sequences are SGHNT and YYREEE (reference sequence). The CDR3 covers 13 residues. Trimming pared 3 bases from V and 0 bases from J, leaving 6 bases between. The CDR3 nucleotides are TGTGCCAGCAGCTCCGGGACTAACTATGGCTACACCTTC. Translation: CASSSGTNYGYTF.

V and J are TRBV3-1 (or the pseudogene TRBV3-2) and TRBJ1-2, with no clear D. The CDR3 totals 12 residues. Trimming removed 4 bases at V and 8 bases at J, with 11 bases between. From germline, CDR1 is LGHDT and CDR2 YNNKEL (reference sequence). The CDR3 region is CASSLRDLGYTF. The CDR3 nucleotides are TGTGCCAGCAGCCTTCGTGACTTGGGCTACACCTTC.

V and J are TRBV6-2 or TRBV6-3 and TRBJ2-7, with D hard to call. The CDR3 spans 16 residues. Trimming removed 2 bases from V and 0 bases from J, with 14 bases in between. Germline V gene lookup returns CDR1 MNHEY and CDR2 SVGEGT. The CDR3 DNA sequence: TGTGCCAGCAGTTACCCCCAACTAACCTTCTCCTACGAGCAGTACTTC. Residues: CASSYPQLTFSYEQYF.

The V call is TRBV29-1, the J call TRBJ2-7, with 9 bases matching TRBD2. Germline CDR1 SQVTM, CDR2 ANQGSEA. J lost 3 bases, V lost 3 bases, and 3 bases had no gene match. This CDR3 is built from 13 residues. The CDR3 is CSVESSGDYEQYF. As DNA, the CDR3 is TGCAGCGTTGAGTCTAGCGGGGACTACGAGCAGTACTTC.

The chain couples TRBV3-1 (or the pseudogene TRBV3-2) to TRBJ2-1, with a possible D match to TRBD2 (6 bases). The CDR3 spans 15 residues. The V end lost 4 bases, the J end lost 10 bases, and 20 bases lay between the germline ends. Germline CDR1 reads LGHDT; CDR2 reads YNNKEL (reference sequence). Here the CDR3 reads CASSPSWEVRNEQFF. The CDR3 region has the DNA TGTGCCAGCAGCCCATCTTGGGAGGTTCGAAACGAGCAGTTCTTC.